These T cell receptor beta chains were read from a single sample in a study of breast tumors, draining lymph nodes, adjacent tissues. TCRdb passed the multiplex PCR reads through MiXCR, listing each CDR3 protein once. Seen here are tens of thousands of distinct CDR3 sequences, about 20% observed once, and the top ten hold about 2.5%. What was sequenced was axillary lymph node tissue. The receptors shown here come from a female donor with breast cancer. Some clones in this sample may be carry-over from other donors' samples. CDR3s include the opening cysteine and the closing phenylalanine or tryptophan. D genes are given only for firm matches. Clone size is given as once, few or many counts, or a class when the clone is expanded.

CDR3aa: CASSPRYYASNEQFF
CDR3nt: TGTGCCAGCAGCCCGAGGTACTACGCGAGCAATGAGCAGTTCTTC
v_gene: TRBV9
j_gene: TRBJ2-1
d_gene: NA
abundance: many

CDR3aa: CASRGQGLDSPLHF
CDR3nt: TGTGCCAGCAGGGGACAGGGTCTTGATTCACCCCTCCACTTT
v_gene: TRBV2
j_gene: TRBJ1-6
d_gene: TRBD1
abundance: many

CDR3aa: CASSYATGGSYGYTF
CDR3nt: TGTGCCAGCAGCTATGCGACAGGGGGATCCTATGGCTACACCTTC
v_gene: TRBV7-2
j_gene: TRBJ1-2
d_gene: TRBD1
abundance: many

CDR3aa: CASNQQGFYSPLHF
CDR3nt: TGTGCCAGCAATCAACAGGGGTTCTATTCACCCCTCCACTTT
v_gene: TRBV2
j_gene: TRBJ1-6
d_gene: TRBD1
abundance: many

CDR3aa: CATSTPLRGRLAGNEQFF
CDR3nt: TGTGCCACCAGCACACCCCTTCGGGGGAGACTAGCGGGCAATGAGCAGTTCTTC
v_gene: TRBV15
j_gene: TRBJ2-1
d_gene: TRBD2
abundance: many

CDR3aa: CASSYDITGELFF
CDR3nt: TGTGCCAGCAGTTACGACATCACCGGGGAGCTGTTTTTT
v_gene: TRBV6-5
j_gene: TRBJ2-2
d_gene: NA
abundance: many

CDR3aa: CASTLGGQAREQYF
CDR3nt: TGTGCCAGCACCCTAGGGGGACAGGCACGCGAGCAGTACTTC
v_gene: TRBV6-1
j_gene: TRBJ2-7
d_gene: TRBD1
abundance: many

CDR3aa: CASRSRLLSGNTIYF
CDR3nt: TGTGCCAGCAGAAGCAGGTTACTTTCTGGAAACACCATATATTTT
v_gene: TRBV6-5
j_gene: TRBJ1-3
d_gene: NA
abundance: many

CDR3aa: CSADETANYGYTF
CDR3nt: TGCAGTGCTGACGAAACTGCTAACTATGGCTACACCTTC
v_gene: TRBV20-1
j_gene: TRBJ1-2
d_gene: NA
abundance: many

CDR3aa: CASGLGLAGGHEADTQYF
CDR3nt: TGTGCTAGTGGTTTGGGTCTAGCGGGAGGACACGAAGCCGATACGCAGTATTTT
v_gene: TRBV12-5
j_gene: TRBJ2-3
d_gene: TRBD2
abundance: many

CDR3aa: CASSYFSGSADTQYF
CDR3nt: TGTGCCAGCAGTTACTTTAGCGGGAGCGCAGATACGCAGTATTTT
v_gene: TRBV6-2/TRBV6-3
j_gene: TRBJ2-3
d_gene: TRBD2
abundance: many

CDR3aa: CASIDRNNYGYTF
CDR3nt: TGTGCCAGTATAGACAGAAATAACTATGGCTACACCTTC
v_gene: TRBV28
j_gene: TRBJ1-2
d_gene: NA
abundance: many

CDR3aa: CSARSLGLAESGTQYF
CDR3nt: TGCAGTGCTAGATCCTTGGGACTAGCGGAGTCAGGGACCCAGTACTTC
v_gene: TRBV20-1
j_gene: TRBJ2-5
d_gene: TRBD2
abundance: many

CDR3aa: CASSLAQREFDTQYF
CDR3nt: TGCGCCAGCAGCTTGGCCCAGCGGGAGTTCGATACGCAGTATTTT
v_gene: TRBV5-1
j_gene: TRBJ2-3
d_gene: TRBD2
abundance: many

CDR3aa: CASSRAGRIDTQYF
CDR3nt: TGTGCCAGCAGTAGGGCAGGGCGGATCGATACGCAGTATTTT
v_gene: TRBV25-1
j_gene: TRBJ2-3
d_gene: NA
abundance: many

CDR3aa: CASSLAQIRGGYGYTF
CDR3nt: TGTGCCAGCAGCTTAGCGCAGATCAGGGGGGGCTATGGCTACACCTTC
v_gene: TRBV7-2
j_gene: TRBJ1-2
d_gene: TRBD1
abundance: many

CDR3aa: CASSVMQEATDTQYF
CDR3nt: TGTGCCAGCAGCGTAATGCAGGAGGCCACAGATACGCAGTATTTT
v_gene: TRBV9
j_gene: TRBJ2-3
d_gene: NA
abundance: many

CDR3aa: CASSSAPGHPYGYTF
CDR3nt: TGTGCCAGCAGCTCAGCCCCGGGACACCCCTATGGCTACACCTTC
v_gene: TRBV11-1
j_gene: TRBJ1-2
d_gene: NA
abundance: many

CDR3aa: CASSVGTTFTDTQYF
CDR3nt: TGTGCCAGCAGCGTAGGGACTACTTTCACAGATACGCAGTATTTT
v_gene: TRBV9
j_gene: TRBJ2-3
d_gene: NA
abundance: many

CDR3aa: CASSTGTGSPLHF
CDR3nt: TGTGCCAGCAGTACCGGGACCGGCTCACCCCTCCACTTT
v_gene: TRBV2
j_gene: TRBJ1-6
d_gene: NA
abundance: many